Included here is one TCR beta chain sequence, with context. Antigen: not known. This specimen belongs to a study of blood T cells in healthy people across ages. Turning to the study itself: T cells yielded about one barcoded beta molecule per two cells through template switching. Findings of the study overall: Significant beta diversity loss was already apparent by age roughly 43, declining roughly linearly.

Sample donors were healthy Caucasian individuals that came from Russia, aged roughly 6 to 100. Alongside a J-beta primer mix, a sample-barcoded 5' primer served in a second PCR lasting roughly 7 to 11 cycles. Each CDR3 protein gets one entry after TCRdb re-called the 5' RACE reads with MiXCR. The sample lists about 640,000 distinct CDR3 sequences; under 65% were seen once. The sequencing sample was made of blood. This clonotype was obtained from a man between 60 and 75 years old in good health.

This CDR3 reads CASSLGGNGNTEAFF. CDR3 nucleotide sequence: TGTGCCAGCAGCTTAGGGGGAAACGGGAACACTGAAGCTTTCTTT. The chain recombines TRBV7-8 with TRBJ1-1; no clear D gene. Trimming took off 1 base at V and 1 base at J, with 10 bases between the two ends. CDR1 is SGHVS and CDR2 is FQNEAQ in the germline V gene. This CDR3 is 15 amino acids long.